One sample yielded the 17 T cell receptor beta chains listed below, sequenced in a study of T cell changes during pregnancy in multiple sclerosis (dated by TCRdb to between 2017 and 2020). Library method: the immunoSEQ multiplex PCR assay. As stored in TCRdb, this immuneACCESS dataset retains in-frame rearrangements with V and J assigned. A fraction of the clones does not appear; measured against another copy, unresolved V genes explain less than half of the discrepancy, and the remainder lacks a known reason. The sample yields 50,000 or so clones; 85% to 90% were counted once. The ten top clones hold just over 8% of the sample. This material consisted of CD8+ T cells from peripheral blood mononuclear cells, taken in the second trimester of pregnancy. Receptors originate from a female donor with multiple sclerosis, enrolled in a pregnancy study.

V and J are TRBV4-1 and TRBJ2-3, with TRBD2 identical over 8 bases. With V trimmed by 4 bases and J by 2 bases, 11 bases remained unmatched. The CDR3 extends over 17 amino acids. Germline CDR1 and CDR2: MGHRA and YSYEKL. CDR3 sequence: CASSPLGGGPYTDTQYF. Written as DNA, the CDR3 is TGCGCCAGCAGCCCACTAGGCGGGGGGCCCTACACAGATACGCAGTATTTT.

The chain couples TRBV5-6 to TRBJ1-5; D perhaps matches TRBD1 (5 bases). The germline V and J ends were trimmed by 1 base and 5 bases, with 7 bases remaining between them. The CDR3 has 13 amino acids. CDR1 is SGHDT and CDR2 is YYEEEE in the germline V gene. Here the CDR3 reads CASSLLGDQPQHF. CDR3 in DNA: TGTGCCAGCAGCTTGCTAGGGGATCAGCCCCAGCATTTT.

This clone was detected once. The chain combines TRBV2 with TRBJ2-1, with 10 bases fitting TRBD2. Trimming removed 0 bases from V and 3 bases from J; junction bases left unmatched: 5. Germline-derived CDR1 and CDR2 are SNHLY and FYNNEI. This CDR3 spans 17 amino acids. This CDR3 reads CASSEASGGAYYNEQFF. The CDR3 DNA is TGTGCCAGCAGTGAAGCGAGCGGGGGGGCTTACTACAATGAGCAGTTCTTC.

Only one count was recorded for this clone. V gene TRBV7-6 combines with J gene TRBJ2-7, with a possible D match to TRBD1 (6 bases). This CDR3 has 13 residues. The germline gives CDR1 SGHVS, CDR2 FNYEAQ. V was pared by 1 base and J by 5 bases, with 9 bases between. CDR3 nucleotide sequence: TGTGCCAGCAGCTTAGATCCAGGGGACGAGCAGTACTTC. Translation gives CASSLDPGDEQYF.

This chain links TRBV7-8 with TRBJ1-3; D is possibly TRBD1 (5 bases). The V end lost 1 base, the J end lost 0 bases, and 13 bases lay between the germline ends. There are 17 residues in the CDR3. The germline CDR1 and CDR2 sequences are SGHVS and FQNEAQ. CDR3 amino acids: CASSLDRGTFSGNTIYF. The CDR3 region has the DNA TGTGCCAGCAGCTTAGATAGGGGAACGTTCTCTGGAAACACCATATATTTT. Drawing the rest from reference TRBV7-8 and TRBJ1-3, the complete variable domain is GAGVSQSPRYKVAKRGQDVALRCDPISGHVSLFWYQQALGQGPEFLTYFQNEAQLDKSGLPSDRFFAERPEGSVSTLKIQRTQQEDSAVYLCASSLDRGTFSGNTIYFGEGSWLTVV.

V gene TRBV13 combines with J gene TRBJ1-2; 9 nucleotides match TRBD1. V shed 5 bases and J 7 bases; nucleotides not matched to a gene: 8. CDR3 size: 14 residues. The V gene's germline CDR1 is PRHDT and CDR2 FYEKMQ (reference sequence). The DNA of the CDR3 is TGTGCCAGCAGCCCCCCAACAGGGGGCCCTGGCTACACCTTC. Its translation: CASSPPTGGPGYTF.

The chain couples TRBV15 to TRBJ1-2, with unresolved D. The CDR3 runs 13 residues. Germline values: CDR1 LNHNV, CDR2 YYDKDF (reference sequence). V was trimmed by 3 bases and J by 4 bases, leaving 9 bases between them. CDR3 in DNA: TGTGCCACCAGCAGTACCGCTAGCTATGGCTACACCTTC. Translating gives CATSSTASYGYTF.

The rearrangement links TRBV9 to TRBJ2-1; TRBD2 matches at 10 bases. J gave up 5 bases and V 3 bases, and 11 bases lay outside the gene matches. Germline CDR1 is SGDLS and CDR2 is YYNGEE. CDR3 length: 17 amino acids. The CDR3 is CASSANPERGGNNEQFF. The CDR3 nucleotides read TGTGCCAGCAGCGCCAACCCCGAGCGGGGGGGGAACAATGAGCAGTTCTTC.

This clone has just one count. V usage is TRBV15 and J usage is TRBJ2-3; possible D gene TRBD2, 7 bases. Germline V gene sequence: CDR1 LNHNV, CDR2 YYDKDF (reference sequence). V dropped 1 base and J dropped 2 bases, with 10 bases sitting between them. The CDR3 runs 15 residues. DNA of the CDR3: TGTGCCACCAGCAGAGTTCGGGGGGCCACAGATACGCAGTATTTT. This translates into CATSRVRGATDTQYF.

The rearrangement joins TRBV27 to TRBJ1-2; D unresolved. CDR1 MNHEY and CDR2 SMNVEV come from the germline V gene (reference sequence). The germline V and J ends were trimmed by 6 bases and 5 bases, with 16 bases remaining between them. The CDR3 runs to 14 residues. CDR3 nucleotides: TGTGCCAGCAGCCAGACGGGATTTAGGTATGGCTACACCTTC. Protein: CASSQTGFRYGYTF.

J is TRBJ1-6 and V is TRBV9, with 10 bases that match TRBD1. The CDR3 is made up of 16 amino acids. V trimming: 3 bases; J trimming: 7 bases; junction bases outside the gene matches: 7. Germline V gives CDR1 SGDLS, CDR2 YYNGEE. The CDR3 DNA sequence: TGTGCCAGCAGCGGTTTTGGACAGGGGGACAATTCACCCCTCCACTTT. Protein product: CASSGFGQGDNSPLHF.

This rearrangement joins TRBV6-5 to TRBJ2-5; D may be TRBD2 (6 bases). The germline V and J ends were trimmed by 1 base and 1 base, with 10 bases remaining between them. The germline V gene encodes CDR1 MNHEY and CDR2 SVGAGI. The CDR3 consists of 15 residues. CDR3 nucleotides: TGTGCCAGCAGTTACTACGCCGGGGGCCAAGAGACCCAGTACTTC. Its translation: CASSYYAGGQETQYF.

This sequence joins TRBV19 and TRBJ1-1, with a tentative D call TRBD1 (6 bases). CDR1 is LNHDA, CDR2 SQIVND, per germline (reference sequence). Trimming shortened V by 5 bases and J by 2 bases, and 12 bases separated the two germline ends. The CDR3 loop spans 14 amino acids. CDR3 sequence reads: CASSETGRNTEAFF. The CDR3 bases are TGTGCCAGTAGTGAAACAGGGAGAAACACTGAAGCTTTCTTT.

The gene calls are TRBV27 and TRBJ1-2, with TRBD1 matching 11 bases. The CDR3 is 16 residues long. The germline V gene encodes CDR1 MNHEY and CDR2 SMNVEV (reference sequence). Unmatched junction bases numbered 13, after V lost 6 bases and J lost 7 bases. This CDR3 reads CASSLDRGPGLGGYTF. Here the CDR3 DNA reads TGTGCCAGCAGCCTGGACAGGGGGCCTGGTCTGGGTGGCTACACCTTC.

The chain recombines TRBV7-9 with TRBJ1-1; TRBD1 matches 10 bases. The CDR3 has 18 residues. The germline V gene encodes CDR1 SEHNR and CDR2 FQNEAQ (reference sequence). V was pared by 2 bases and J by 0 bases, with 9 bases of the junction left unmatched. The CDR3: CASSLSPDRGPLNTEAFF. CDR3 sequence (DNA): TGTGCCAGCAGCTTATCTCCCGACAGGGGGCCGTTGAACACTGAAGCTTTCTTT.

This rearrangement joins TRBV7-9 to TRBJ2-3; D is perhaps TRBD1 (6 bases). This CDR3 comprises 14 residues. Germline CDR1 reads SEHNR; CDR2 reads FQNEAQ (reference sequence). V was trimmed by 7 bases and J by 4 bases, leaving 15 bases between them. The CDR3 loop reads CASTPPQGPDTQYF. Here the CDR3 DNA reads TGTGCCAGCACCCCACCACAGGGACCAGATACGCAGTATTTT. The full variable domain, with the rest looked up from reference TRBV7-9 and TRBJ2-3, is DTGVSQNPRHKITKRGQNVTFRCDPISEHNRLYWYRQTLGQGPEFLTYFQNEAQLEKSRLLSDRFSAERPKGSFSTLEIQRTEQGDSAMYLCASTPPQGPDTQYFGPGTRLTVL.

The CDR3 region is CASSVGAIADAYEQYF. The DNA for the CDR3 is TGTGCCAGCAGCGTAGGGGCCATAGCGGATGCCTACGAGCAGTACTTC. The rearrangement links TRBV7-9 to TRBJ2-7, with D maybe TRBD2 (6 bases). The ends were cut back, 5 bases at V and 2 bases at J, with 19 bases in the middle. This CDR3 spans 16 amino acids. Germline V gene data show CDR1 as SEHNR and CDR2 as FQNEAQ (reference sequence).